Sequencing of this T cell receptor (beta chain) was carried out in a study of OX40 agonist ivuxolimab in advanced cancers. Study-wide results and caveats: More expanded clones were found, on average, in CD8+ than in CD4+ T cells.

The data were produced by immunoSEQ multiplex PCR, yet TCRdb's version contains in-frame clones alone and is incomplete. The repertoire has 55,000 to 85,000 clones, about 80% of them found once; the top ten carry 1% to 1.5%. As to this clone: What it binds is unknown.

Losses at the gene ends were 4 bases for V and 2 bases for J; bases not matched to a gene: 8. Looked up from germline, CDR1 is SGDLS and CDR2 is YYNGEE. The CDR3 totals 17 residues. Sequencing was performed on CD4+ or CD8+ T cells sorted from blood, taken in a trial of the OX40 agonist ivuxolimab. V is TRBV9 and J is TRBJ2-3, with 12 bases fitting TRBD2. The receptor's source is an adult with an advanced solid tumor such as melanoma, head and neck, liver or kidney cancer. CDR3 protein: CASSHQTSGGFTDTQYF. The CDR3 region has the DNA TGTGCCAGCAGCCATCAGACTAGCGGGGGATTCACAGATACGCAGTATTTT.